The subject of this entry is one T cell receptor (beta chain). Its antigen remains undetermined. Base qualities are not recorded, but no much larger clone differs from it by a single base. The sample originates from a study of T cell responses to AZD1222 COVID-19 vaccine (dated by TCRdb to the early 2020s). As for the study more broadly: TCR sequencing was performed for approximately 240 trial participants, of whom 207 were given two doses of AZD1222 and roughly 25 were given two doses of MenACWY control vaccine. Trial participants were enrolled into age subgroups of 18-55, 56-69 and 70-plus years, which contained 148, 28 and 57 TCR-sequenced participants, respectively. Broader findings and caveats from the paper: Because no samples from the day 14 peak response were available, repertoires could be characterized only after the peak T cell response. Conclusions about previously exposed vaccinees are limited, since just five to seven AZD1222 recipients were seropositive for SARS-CoV-2 at baseline. Nearly half of unique spike-specific TCRs reportedly recognized epitopes outside regions mutated in the B.1.351 and B.1.1.7 variants. Most participants were white British and females outnumbered males, and the authors suggested that clonal diversity may have been underestimated. The 56-69-year group was small, and its depth increase did not reach significance, likely because of low power. A significant rise in spike-specific TCR breadth and depth was observed after two AZD1222 doses relative to day 0 and relative to MenACWY recipients. Vaccine-associated CD4 TCRs spanned the whole spike protein, with dominant responses in regions 160-218 and 743-854.

V and J are truncated by 6 bases and 2 bases respectively, leaving an intervening sequence of 15 bases. The CDR3 sequence holds 15 residues, the cysteine and phenylalanine included. Just the 45-base CDR3 DNA is kept, in frame starting at base 1. CDR1 and CDR2 were assigned from the germline V gene as MDHEN and SYDVKM. According to the study, the label for this sample's time point signals: about 28 days (+/-7) after the second vaccine dose. AZD1222 recipients whose second dose came at about 4 weeks and those whose second dose came at about 12 weeks were combined into one group, since spike-specific TCR depth and breadth did not differ between the two schedules. Samples from vaccinated people were obtained from the UK trials COV001 and COV002, which included a single-blind randomized controlled phase 2/3 trial of AZD1222 (ChAdOx1 nCoV-19) in healthy adults. For TCRbeta chain sequencing, PBMC samples from trial participants were taken at day 0 and at day 28 after the second dose.

The CDR3 regions of human TCRbeta chains were subjected to immunosequencing. The authors processed their data as follows. Repertoire TCRs were matched against a reference library of SARS-CoV-2-specific TCRs generated with the MIRA antigen-specificity platform. Breadth meant the fraction of unique TCRs that were SARS-CoV-2-associated, whereas depth meant the fraction of total T cells that were SARS-CoV-2-associated. Using the MIRA data, each spike-specific TCR was mapped to the spike region that the TCR reacts to and placed in a CD4 or CD8 class. Log10-transformed breadth and depth values were compared by one-way ANOVA with Sidak's multiple comparisons tests. Drawn from immuneACCESS, this table holds only the in-frame rearrangements with V and J called that TCRdb kept. Clones are partly lost; checked studies trace under half to an unresolved V gene and leave the rest unexplained. V and J calls plus clone size are reproduced from that table; the DNA served to infer D and trimming. In all, the sample holds approximately 150,000 clones, and 92% of those were seen once. The top ten clones comprise 2.5% to 4% of the sample.

Sequenced here: peripheral blood, sampled 28 days after the second AZD1222 dose. This receptor was identified in an adult who received the AZD1222 COVID-19 vaccine. The V and J segments used are TRBV28 and TRBJ2-3; the D segment could be TRBD2, given 6 matching bases. The nucleotides read TGTGCCAGCAGCTCATTAGCGGAGTACACAGATACGCAGTATTTT. Translated, this gives CASSSLAEYTDTQYF.